A selection of T cell receptor beta chains follows, all from one sample in a study of tumor-infiltrating lymphocytes in primary liver carcinoma. From the multiplex PCR reads, TCRdb called clonotypes with MiXCR, one entry per CDR3 protein. The sample gives more than 85,000 distinct CDR3 sequences, roughly 80% of which show up once; under 25% is in the top ten. Sequenced: liver tumor tissue from sampling region 3. The receptors were sampled from a man aged 35 to 55 with primary liver carcinoma and hepatitis B virus infection. The CDR3 runs from the conserved cysteine through the conserved F or W.

v_gene	CDR3aa
TRBV10-2	CASKSTGSNQPQHF
TRBV11-2	CASSLTSPSTGEQFF
TRBV12-3/TRBV12-4	CASSDRNEQLF
TRBV6-1	CVSSEGQGGANVLTF
TRBV10-3	CAISEVSGSTDTHYF
TRBV29-1	CSVDSGGQETQYF
TRBV5-1	CVSTQFPSAEYEQYF
TRBV28	CASSNQEPIAKNIQYF
TRBV4-1	CASSHAVAGELLF
TRBV7-8	CASSLLNLSSYEQYF
TRBV6-1	CASSGAPTSGTSYNEQFF
TRBV5-1	CASSLPAGSDTQYF
TRBV6-2/TRBV6-3	CAINDAKRRYEQYF
TRBV6-5	CVSSYQDTGELFF
TRBV29-1	CSVRFPGQGIETHYF
TRBV29-1	CSAAKTDSQYF
TRBV4-1	CASSPRAGVIDRQYF
TRBV12-3/TRBV12-4	CGSIFGTGGHQPQHF
TRBV5-6	CASDSSGGTNTQYF
TRBV10-1	CATPAGSETGVNVLTF
TRBV6-5	CASRNVFMDYEQYF
TRBV28	CASSHGPFNELFF
TRBV4-1	CANSQGGLAGDNEQFF
TRBV7-9	CASWNRGTSGSDEQFF
TRBV6-2/TRBV6-3	CASNLDAIYEQYF
TRBV29-1	CSVDSRINEHFF
TRBV6-1	CASSTSTRGSYEQYF
TRBV29-1	CSALTASGYTF
TRBV6-1	CASSILNTEALF
TRBV6-1	CVCSTLTSGRNHEQFF
TRBV5-6	CTSSLGRSRPGYSEQFF
TRBV30	CAWRDQGRGASTEAFF
TRBV4-3	CASSQYLAEEDTQYF
TRBV20-1	CSARDWSNQPQHF
TRBV4-3	CANSQGLNTGELFF
TRBV5-1	CASSLKFGHQGGYTF
TRBV24-1	CATGRDEEQFF